This paragraph covers one TCR beta chain sequence. The antigen is undetermined. Documented treatment: oral pan-JAK inhibitor, 5-10 mg twice daily. This record belongs to a study of CD8+ T cells in alopecia areata. Study context: Treated patients were dosed with oral tofacitinib, taking 5 to 10 mg twice daily. Scalp area affected, as a percentage, set the severity score of treated patients.

After isolation, RNA underwent reverse transcription to generate cDNA as the sequencing template. Only in-frame clones appear in the TCRdb table, and some are missing; sequencing was by immunoSEQ multiplex PCR. The sample yields 110,000 or so clones, approximately 55% seen once. The CDR3 consists of 14 residues. Germline CDR1 reads SEHNR; CDR2 reads FQNEAQ (reference sequence). With 1 base removed from V and 12 bases from J, the gap between germline ends came to 13 bases. Findings of the study overall: Alopecia totalis/universalis scalp especially showed more expanded CD8+ clones than normal scalp. A great number of expanded lesional clones endured in scalp and blood during tofacitinib.

Source: CD4+ T cells sorted from blood, taken at week 24, from a patient treated with tofacitinib. This clonotype was obtained from a human donor with alopecia areata. J is TRBJ2-6 and V is TRBV7-9; unclear D gene. CDR3 coding DNA: TGTGCCAGCAGCTTAGGGGTCGGCCCGGGCGTCCTGACTTTC. It specifies CASSLGVGPGVLTF.